The 14 T cell receptor delta chains in this list originate from one sample, sequenced in a study of gamma-delta chains in newborns, infants, children. TCRdb reprocessed the reads through CATT. The data show about 1,600 delta-chain clones, 41% seen once. Sequencing was carried out using blood. These receptors all come from a child who had a fever.

Turning to this clone: Relative to the germline gene, one junction end is altered; a read error may explain this. Other DNA sequences within the sample encode an identical CDR3. The DNA of the CDR3 is TGTGCCTGCGACACCGTTGGGGATGCCTCCCGGGACACCCGACAGATGTTTTTC. Its protein is CACDTVGDASRDTRQMFF. V and J are TRDV2 and TRDJ3, with D perhaps TRDD3 (6 bases). Germline V gene lookup returns CDR1 GEAIGNYY and CDR2 EKD. This CDR3 region has 18 residues.

The chain links TRDV1 to TRDJ1; 10 nucleotides line up with TRDD3. Germline trimming cut 4 bases from V and 3 bases from J; bases unmatched to any gene: 17. The V gene's germline CDR1 is TSWWSYY and CDR2 QGS. This CDR3 is built from 19 residues. This CDR3 reads CALGGLAYPTGGLPDKLIF. In nucleotides, the CDR3 is TGTGCTCTTGGGGGGCTCGCCTACCCGACTGGGGGATTACCCGATAAACTCATCTTT.

The chain carries TRDV2 and TRDJ1; 7 bases agree with TRDD3. CDR3 length equals 14 residues. Per the germline V gene, CDR1 is GEAIGNYY and CDR2 is EKD. V lost 0 bases to trimming and J lost 9 bases; unmatched junction nucleotides: 9. The CDR3 DNA follows: TGTGCCTGTGACACCGTGGGGGAAGGTGTTGAACTCATCTTT. Its translation: CACDTVGEGVELIF.

This clone was seen just once. It may be a read error: a sequence one base away is much more abundant. Distinct nucleotide sequences in the sample also encode this CDR3. The V and J genes are TRDV2 and TRDJ1; 11 nucleotides line up with TRDD3. Germline CDR1 and CDR2: GEAIGNYY and EKD. The CDR3 has 20 residues. For the CDR3, the DNA is TGTGCCTGTGACACCCTCTTACTGGGGGATATGGAGGAGGACACTGATAAACTCATCTTT. Amino acid sequence: CACDTLLLGDMEEDTDKLIF.

This clone is labeled large. Other DNA sequences in this specimen translate into the identical CDR3. The DNA of the CDR3 is TGTGCCTGTGACCCCCTGGACACCGATAAACTCATCTTT. Encoded protein: CACDPLDTDKLIF. This chain links TRDV2 with TRDJ1; D uncertain. The germline CDR1 and CDR2 sequences are GEAIGNYY and EKD. The CDR3 consists of 13 residues. Trimming cost V 3 bases and J 0 bases, with 7 bases left between them.

The V and J genes are TRDV2 and TRDJ1, with 10 bases identical to TRDD3. The ends lost 3 bases at V and 0 bases at J; junction bases unmatched: 12. The germline CDR1 and CDR2 sequences are GEAIGNYY and EKD. This CDR3 is 18 amino acids long. Written as DNA, the CDR3 is TGTGCCTGTGACGCTGTACTGGGGGATTCGATGTACACCGATAAACTCATCTTT. This gives the protein CACDAVLGDSMYTDKLIF.

This chain links TRDV2 with TRDJ1, with TRDD3 matching 9 bases. This CDR3 is 21 amino acids long. Germline lookup yields CDR1 GEAIGNYY and CDR2 EKD. Trimming removed 0 bases from V and 0 bases from J; junction bases left unmatched: 19. The CDR3 region is CACDTVSVGLGDRGDTDKLIF. Here the CDR3 DNA reads TGTGCCTGTGACACCGTTTCCGTAGGACTGGGGGACAGAGGGGACACCGATAAACTCATCTTT.

This clone was found a few times. One end of the junction does not line up with germline, which may come from a read error. The chain combines TRDV2 with TRDJ1, with 9 bases matching TRDD3. The CDR3 runs 15 residues. The V gene's germline CDR1 is GEAIGNYY and CDR2 EKD. The CDR3 sequence: CARDQLGDNTDKLIF. Here the CDR3 DNA reads TGTGCCCGTGACCAACTGGGGGACAACACCGATAAACTCATCTTT.

CDR3 loop: CACDTVTGGYFGDKLIF. CDR3 nucleotide sequence: TGTGCCTGTGACACCGTGACTGGGGGATACTTTGGCGATAAACTCATCTTT. The chain links TRDV2 to TRDJ1, with 12 bases identical to TRDD3. Germline V CDR1 and CDR2: GEAIGNYY, EKD. This CDR3 has 17 amino acids. V gave up 0 bases and J gave up 4 bases; unmatched junction bases: 8.

The rearrangement joins TRDV2 to TRDJ1; 9 bases map to TRDD3. The CDR3 loop spans 15 amino acids. The junction had 3 bases not matched to a gene; V was cut back by 2 bases and J by 0 bases. CDR1 and CDR2 (germline): GEAIGNYY, EKD. The CDR3 nucleotides are TGTGCCTGTGACAAACTGGGGGACTACACCGATAAACTCATCTTT. As protein: CACDKLGDYTDKLIF.

Concerning this clone: The same CDR3 is also encoded by other DNA sequences in this sample. J is TRDJ1 and V is TRDV2, with 7 nucleotides matching TRDD3. This CDR3 has 15 residues. Trimming removed 3 bases from V and 0 bases from J; junction bases left unmatched: 6. Germline V lookup: CDR1 GEAIGNYY, CDR2 EKD. CDR3 region: CACDSLGVYTDKLIF. DNA for the CDR3: TGTGCCTGTGACTCGCTGGGGGTCTACACCGATAAACTCATCTTT.

This clone appeared a few times. In the same sample, other DNA sequences code for this CDR3. The chain links TRDV2 to TRDJ1, with 13 bases that match TRDD3. V trimming: 0 bases; J trimming: 0 bases; junction bases outside the gene matches: 9. The CDR3 has 19 residues. The germline gives CDR1 GEAIGNYY, CDR2 EKD. The CDR3 nucleotides read TGTGCCTGTGACACCGTGACTGGGGGATACGCGGATTACACCGATAAACTCATCTTT. Translated: CACDTVTGGYADYTDKLIF.

Concerning this clone: At one boundary the junction diverges from the germline segment, which might be a read error. The J gene is TRDJ1, the V gene TRDV2; 9 nucleotides match TRDD3. The CDR3 sequence is 15 residues long. Germline values: CDR1 GEAIGNYY, CDR2 EKD. DNA of the CDR3: TGTGCCCGTGACACACTGGGGGACCCGACCGATAAACTCATCTTT. It is translated as CARDTLGDPTDKLIF.

This clone was seen a few times. The chain recombines TRDV2 with TRDJ1; D is undetermined. CDR1 and CDR2 (germline): GEAIGNYY, EKD. V shed 3 bases and J shed 7 bases, with 17 bases lying between them. This CDR3 comprises 14 residues. CDR3 coding DNA: TGTGCCTGTGACCCCGTACGGGACAAAACTAAACTCATCTTT. The encoded protein is CACDPVRDKTKLIF.